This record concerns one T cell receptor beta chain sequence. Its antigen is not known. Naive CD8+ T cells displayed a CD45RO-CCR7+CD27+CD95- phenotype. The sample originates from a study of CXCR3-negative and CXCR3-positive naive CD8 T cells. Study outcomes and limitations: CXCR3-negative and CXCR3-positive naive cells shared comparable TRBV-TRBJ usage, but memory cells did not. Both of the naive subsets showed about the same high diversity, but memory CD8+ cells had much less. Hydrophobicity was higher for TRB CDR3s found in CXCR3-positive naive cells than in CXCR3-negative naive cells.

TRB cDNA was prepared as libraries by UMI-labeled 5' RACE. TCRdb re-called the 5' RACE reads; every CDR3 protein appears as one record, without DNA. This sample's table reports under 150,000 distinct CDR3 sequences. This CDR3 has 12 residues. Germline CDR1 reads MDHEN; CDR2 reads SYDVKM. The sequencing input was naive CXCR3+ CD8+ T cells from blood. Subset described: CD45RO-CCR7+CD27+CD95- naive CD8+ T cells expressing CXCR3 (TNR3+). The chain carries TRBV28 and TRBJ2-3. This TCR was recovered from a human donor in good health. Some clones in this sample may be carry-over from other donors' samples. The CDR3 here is CASSSQTDTQYF.